This is a list of T cell receptor beta chains from one sample in a study of blood T cell repertoires in COVID-19. The method was immunoSEQ multiplex PCR; TCRdb's version includes in-frame clones alone and lacks a portion of them. This sample yields approximately 140,000 clones, of which roughly 81% are seen a single time; around 3.7% belongs to the top ten. Sequencing used PBMCs or T cells enriched from blood (not recorded which). The receptors were sampled from a woman between 45 and 60 years old with acute COVID-19. The CDR3 runs from the conserved cysteine through the conserved F or W. A D gene is named only where the DNA matches it firmly. Expanded clones get a size class; other rows say once, few or many, or leave the size out.

abundance,v_gene,d_gene,j_gene,len,CDR3aa,CDR3nt
-,TRBV5-5,TRBD1,TRBJ2-7,14,CASSMGQGAVEQYF,TGTGCCAGCAGCATGGGACAGGGGGCTGTCGAGCAGTACTTC
-,TRBV9,-,TRBJ1-4,13,CASSAQNSEKLFF,TGTGCCAGCAGCGCCCAGAACAGCGAAAAACTGTTTTTT
-,TRBV4-3,TRBD2,TRBJ2-1,17,CASSLGLARMADNEQFF,TGCGCCAGCAGCCTCGGACTAGCTCGGATGGCCGACAATGAGCAGTTCTTC
-,TRBV5-4,TRBD2,TRBJ2-7,14,CASSLGLAGDEQYF,TGTGCCAGCAGCTTGGGACTAGCGGGTGACGAGCAGTACTTC
-,TRBV5-6,TRBD1,TRBJ1-3,14,CASRSQGAGNTIYF,TGTGCCAGCAGATCACAGGGGGCTGGAAACACCATATATTTT
-,TRBV11-3,TRBD2,TRBJ2-7,15,CASSLDPSGISEQYF,TGTGCCAGCAGCTTAGATCCTAGCGGGATTAGCGAGCAGTACTTC
-,TRBV4-1,-,TRBJ1-2,17,CASSRSTTSTTVYGYTF,TGCGCCAGCAGTCGATCTACTACATCCACTACGGTCTATGGCTACACCTTC
-,TRBV2,-,TRBJ1-6,16,CASSVNSPVGKSPLHF,TGTGCCAGCAGTGTGAATTCGCCAGTCGGGAAGTCACCCCTCCACTTT
-,TRBV7-8,TRBD1,TRBJ1-3,18,CASSLAPAGQGFSNTIYF,TGTGCCAGCAGCTTAGCCCCGGCGGGACAGGGTTTTTCAAACACCATATATTTT
-,TRBV2,TRBD1,TRBJ2-7,15,CASSAWDRVTYEQYF,TGTGCCAGCAGTGCATGGGACAGGGTGACTTACGAGCAGTACTTC
-,TRBV9,TRBD1,TRBJ1-2,16,CASSVGGQQDFYGYTF,TGTGCCAGCAGCGTGGGGGGACAGCAGGACTTCTATGGCTACACCTTC
-,TRBV5-1,TRBD2,TRBJ2-2,14,CASMSGTTAGELFF,TGCGCCAGCATGAGCGGGACGACAGCCGGGGAGCTGTTTTTT
-,TRBV4-3,TRBD2,TRBJ2-1,16,CASSQDRGSGRIEQFF,TGCGCCAGCAGCCAAGATCGAGGTAGCGGGAGGATTGAGCAGTTCTTC
-,TRBV18,TRBD1,TRBJ2-7,13,CASSQGQIYEQYF,TGTGCCAGCTCCCAGGGACAGATCTACGAGCAGTACTTC
-,TRBV5-4,-,TRBJ2-3,15,CASSLGRGEADTQYF,TGTGCCAGCAGCTTGGGCAGGGGGGAGGCAGATACGCAGTATTTT
-,TRBV2,-,TRBJ1-1,14,CASRGQPWNTEAFF,TGTGCCAGCAGGGGACAACCTTGGAACACTGAAGCTTTCTTT
-,TRBV30,-,TRBJ1-1,12,CAWSVLYSEAFF,TGTGCCTGGAGTGTTCTTTATTCTGAAGCTTTCTTT
-,TRBV5-5,-,TRBJ2-5,14,CASSLVRGQETQYF,TGTGCCAGCAGCTTGGTACGGGGACAAGAGACCCAGTACTTC
once,TRBV30,-,TRBJ1-2,12,CAWTTGNYGYTF,TGTGCCTGGACAACAGGCAACTATGGCTACACCTTC
-,TRBV7-2,TRBD1,TRBJ2-1,12,CASSLGQGKQFF,TGTGCCAGCAGCTTAGGACAGGGGAAACAGTTCTTC
once,TRBV5-1,TRBD2,TRBJ2-1,14,CASTLAGGNNEQFF,TGCGCCAGCACCTTAGCGGGAGGGAACAATGAGCAGTTCTTC
-,TRBV4-3,TRBD2,TRBJ2-1,15,CASSRQREAYNEQFF,TGCGCCAGCAGCCGACAGCGGGAAGCCTACAATGAGCAGTTCTTC
-,TRBV18,-,TRBJ2-6,18,CASSMRNPTNSGANVLTF,TGTGCCAGCTCCATGAGGAACCCAACGAACTCTGGGGCCAACGTCCTGACTTTC
-,TRBV28,TRBD1,TRBJ1-2,13,CASRLQGAEGYTF,TGTGCCAGCCGCCTTCAGGGGGCTGAAGGCTACACCTTC
-,TRBV5-4,TRBD2,TRBJ2-5,14,CASSLMGLGGTQYF,TGTGCCAGCAGCTTGATGGGACTAGGTGGGACCCAGTACTTC
-,TRBV3-1/TRBV3-2,TRBD2,TRBJ2-1,14,CASNSGANYNEQFF,TGTGCCAGCAACAGCGGGGCCAACTACAATGAGCAGTTCTTC
-,TRBV30,-,TRBJ1-6,13,CAWSDLSDSPLHF,TGTGCCTGGAGTGACCTCAGCGATTCACCCCTCCACTTT
once,TRBV5-6,-,TRBJ2-1,13,CASSLELGLKGFF,TGTGCCAGCAGCTTGGAACTGGGACTGAAGGGGTTCTTC
few,TRBV5-1,-,TRBJ1-3,14,CASSGGGGGNTIYF,TGCGCCAGCAGCGGAGGCGGGGGTGGAAACACCATATATTTT
-,TRBV7-8,TRBD2,TRBJ2-1,16,CASSTTGTREWDEQFF,TGTGCCAGCAGCACGACCGGGACTAGAGAGTGGGATGAGCAGTTCTTC
-,TRBV29-1,TRBD1,TRBJ2-7,11,CSVGTAYEQYF,TGCAGCGTCGGGACAGCCTACGAGCAGTACTTC
-,TRBV10-1,TRBD2,TRBJ2-3,15,CASSESRGYTDTQYF,TGCGCCAGCAGTGAGTCGCGGGGGTACACAGATACGCAGTATTTT
-,TRBV2,TRBD1,TRBJ2-2,15,CASRAAGQAYGELFF,TGTGCCAGCAGAGCCGCGGGACAGGCATACGGGGAGCTGTTTTTT
-,TRBV19,-,TRBJ2-7,15,CATQITGAPSYEQYF,TGTGCCACCCAGATTACTGGGGCCCCATCCTACGAGCAGTACTTC
-,TRBV19,-,TRBJ2-7,13,CASSIKRDYEQYF,TGTGCCAGTAGTATAAAACGGGATTACGAGCAGTACTTC
-,TRBV27,TRBD2,TRBJ2-7,15,CASSFTSGSSYEQYF,TGTGCCAGCAGCTTCACTAGCGGTAGCTCCTACGAGCAGTACTTC
-,TRBV28,TRBD1,TRBJ2-7,16,CASSLGTGQGAYEQYF,TGTGCCAGCAGTTTGGGCACGGGACAGGGGGCGTACGAGCAGTACTTC
-,TRBV5-1,-,TRBJ2-4,13,CASSLDSKNIQYF,TGCGCCAGCAGCTTGGACTCGAAGAACATTCAGTACTTC
-,TRBV3-1/TRBV3-2,-,TRBJ2-1,12,CASSQERDEQFF,TGTGCCAGCAGCCAAGAGAGGGATGAGCAGTTCTTC
-,TRBV7-9,-,TRBJ1-4,17,CASSSKGGAGANEKLFF,TGTGCCAGCAGCTCCAAGGGGGGGGCCGGGGCTAATGAAAAACTGTTTTTT
-,TRBV4-3,TRBD2,TRBJ2-1,18,CASSQDWMRGSSYNEQFF,TGCGCCAGCAGCCAAGACTGGATGCGGGGGAGCTCCTACAATGAGCAGTTCTTC
-,TRBV4-1,-,TRBJ2-5,21,CASSQAVGSARTPPLSGTQYF,TGCGCCAGCAGCCAAGCGGTGGGCTCCGCTCGCACACCCCCCCTTTCTGGGACCCAGTACTTC
-,TRBV28,-,TRBJ2-4,17,CASSPTPGMLAKNIQYF,TGTGCCAGCAGTCCAACCCCGGGAATGTTGGCCAAAAACATTCAGTACTTC
once,TRBV5-1,-,TRBJ2-7,16,CASSPTGGTGRYEQYF,TGCGCCAGCAGCCCCACGGGGGGGACAGGGCGATACGAGCAGTACTTC
-,TRBV7-9,-,TRBJ2-3,14,CASSPGTRTDTQYF,TGTGCCAGCAGCCCGGGAACTCGCACAGATACGCAGTATTTT
few,TRBV9,-,TRBJ2-6,14,CASSVYSGANVLTF,TGTGCCAGCAGCGTGTACTCTGGGGCCAACGTCCTGACTTTC
-,TRBV7-2,TRBD1,TRBJ1-2,18,CASSLKGDLTGDKDGYTF,TGTGCCAGCAGCTTAAAGGGAGACTTGACAGGGGACAAGGATGGCTACACCTTC